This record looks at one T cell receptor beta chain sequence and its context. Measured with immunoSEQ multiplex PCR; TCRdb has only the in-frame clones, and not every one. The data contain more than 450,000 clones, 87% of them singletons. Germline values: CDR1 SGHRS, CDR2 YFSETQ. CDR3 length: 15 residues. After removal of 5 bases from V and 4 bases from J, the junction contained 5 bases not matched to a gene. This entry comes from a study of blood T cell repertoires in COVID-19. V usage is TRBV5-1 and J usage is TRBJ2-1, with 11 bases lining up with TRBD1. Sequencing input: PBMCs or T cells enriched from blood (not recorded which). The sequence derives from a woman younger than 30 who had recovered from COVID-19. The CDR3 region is CASRGQGGFYNEQFF. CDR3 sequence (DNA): TGCGCCAGCAGGGGACAGGGGGGTTTTTACAATGAGCAGTTCTTC.